Included here is one T cell receptor (beta chain) sequence, with context. Its antigen has not been determined. No much larger clone is present one base from it, and per-base qualities are unavailable. Each collaborating institution followed its own protocols to collect whole blood in K2EDTA tubes. For TCRbeta analysis, collaborators shipped samples in one of three forms: frozen whole blood, isolated PBMCs, or DNA extracted from either of those sample types. From the germline V gene (reference sequence), CDR1 is SEHNR and CDR2 is FQNEAQ. Here V drops 6 bases and J drops 8 bases, and the junction holds 6 bases not matched to any gene. The CDR3 holds 13 amino acids from the cysteine to the phenylalanine. The sequence is cut down to CDR3 DNA, 39 bases in frame from base 1. This entry is derived from a study of blood T cell repertoires in COVID-19 (TCRdb year 2020). Background on the whole study: The collaborator samples originated in the United States, Italy and Spain and spanned the acute and convalescent phases of COVID-19. The prospective study material was composed of cDNA or gDNA derived from T cells, B-cell-depleted T cells, or PBMCs. The dataset comprised deeply sampled blood TCRbeta repertoires from subjects exposed to, actively infected with, or recovered from COVID-19. The repertoires were made available in a free public database intended to serve as a resource for research on the immune response to SARS-CoV-2. Samples were obtained from the ongoing ImmuneRACE study (first 160 participants) and from some 1,200 subjects provided by 6 global collaborators. Nearly every sample came with metadata listing a de-identified subject ID, COVID-19 status, age in years and sex. Where available, HLA class I and class II types were taken from metadata supplied by the sample provider and were not determined by assay-based typing. Points the paper makes about the study in general: How much clinical and demographic metadata was included differed by source and by participant, and the metadata was provided uncurated.

TCRbeta CDR3 regions were amplified from genomic DNA using the immunoSEQ Assay, a bias-controlled multiplex PCR. In the original analysis: Nucleated cell counts per sample were estimated from amplification of reference gene primers within the assay. To quantify the absolute abundance of each unique TCRbeta CDR3 rearrangement, sequence reads were collapsed and filtered. For each sample, productive Simpson clonality was calculated by taking the square root of Simpson's diversity index across productive rearrangements. TCRdb retrieved this table from immuneACCESS and kept in-frame rearrangements only. Not all clones are present; in checked studies, unresolved V genes account for under half, and no reason is known for the remainder. The V and J calls and clone size are taken from that table; D and trimming were inferred from the DNA. This sample holds about 170,000 clones; around two thirds were observed only once. The ten largest clonotypes hold approximately 3% of the sample.

Rearrangement joined TRBV7-9 to TRBJ2-2; TRBD1 agrees with 7 junctional bases. The clonotype originates from a woman older than 75 with acute or convalescent COVID-19. Sequencing was done on a sample of peripheral blood. The CDR3 region: CASSSQGIGELFF. The nucleotide sequence is TGTGCCAGCAGTTCACAGGGGATAGGGGAGCTGTTTTTT.